The 20 T cell receptor beta chains in this list originate from one sample, sequenced in a study of blood T cell repertoires in COVID-19. Sequencing used immunoSEQ multiplex PCR; TCRdb keeps in-frame clones, though not all of them. The sample lists roughly 110,000 clones; about 80% were seen once. The specimen was peripheral blood. The source of these receptors is a man aged 65-85 years with acute or convalescent COVID-19.

This rearrangement joins TRBV4-3 to TRBJ1-4; D is perhaps TRBD1 (5 bases). The CDR3 loop spans 15 amino acids. Germline-derived CDR1 and CDR2 are LGHNA and YSLEER. The V end lost 0 bases, the J end lost 7 bases, and 12 bases lay between the germline ends. The CDR3 coding sequence is TGCGCCAGCAGCCAAGATTGGCAGGGCAGTGAAAAACTGTTTTTT. Its protein product is CASSQDWQGSEKLFF.

The chain has TRBV7-2 and TRBJ2-7; D gene unclear. Deletions cut 3 bases from V and 0 bases from J, with 15 bases between. This CDR3 region has 16 residues. Germline values: CDR1 SGHTA, CDR2 FQGNSA. The CDR3 nucleotides are TGTGCCAGCAGCTTCTTTCTCCGGAGTATCTCCTACGAGCAGTACTTC. Amino acid sequence: CASSFFLRSISYEQYF.

This chain connects TRBV12-3 or TRBV12-4 to TRBJ2-3; D might be TRBD1 (6 bases). This CDR3 region has 13 residues. Trimming stripped 7 bases from V and 3 bases from J, with 11 bases between. This CDR3 is CASTLGQTDTQYF. CDR3 nucleotide sequence: TGTGCCAGCACCCTCGGACAGACAGATACGCAGTATTTT.

The gene calls are TRBV5-1 and TRBJ1-1, with 10 positions matching TRBD1. From germline, CDR1 is SGHRS and CDR2 YFSETQ. CDR3 length: 15 amino acids. The V segment lost 3 bases and the J segment 5 bases; nucleotides outside the gene matches: 7. The CDR3 protein is CASSSTGTGETEAFF. CDR3 DNA sequence: TGCGCCAGCAGCTCCACCGGGACAGGGGAGACTGAAGCTTTCTTT.

This clone has more than one count but fewer than ten. The chain joins TRBV18 to TRBJ2-1, with D maybe TRBD2 (6 bases). The V end lost 4 bases, the J end lost 3 bases, and 10 bases lay between the germline ends. This CDR3 is 14 amino acids long. In germline, CDR1 is KGHSH, CDR2 LQKENI. The CDR3 region is CASSLAGIYNEQFF. The DNA for the CDR3 is TGTGCCAGCTCACTGGCGGGGATCTACAATGAGCAGTTCTTC.

The chain has TRBV7-3 and TRBJ2-2; TRBD2 matches 13 bases. The germline gives CDR1 SGHTA, CDR2 FQGTGA. This CDR3 has 16 residues. V lost 4 bases and J lost 6; bases outside the gene matches: 5. The CDR3 loop is CASSSWTSGGAGELFF. In DNA, the CDR3 is TGTGCCAGCAGCTCTTGGACTAGCGGGGGTGCCGGGGAGCTGTTTTTT. Full variable domain (missing parts from reference TRBV7-3 and TRBJ2-2): GAGVSQTPSNKVTEKGKYVELRCDPISGHTALYWYRQSLGQGPEFLIYFQGTGAADDSGLPNDRFFAVRPEGSVSTLKIQRTERGDSAVYLCASSSWTSGGAGELFFGEGSRLTVL.

The chain carries TRBV7-6 and TRBJ1-1; D is possibly TRBD1 (6 bases). With 4 bases removed from V and 3 bases from J, the gap between germline ends came to 12 bases. This CDR3 has 14 amino acids. Germline V CDR1 and CDR2: SGHVS, FNYEAQ. The CDR3 spells CASSSQGRDTEAFF. In DNA form, the CDR3 reads TGTGCCAGCAGCTCACAGGGTCGTGACACTGAAGCTTTCTTT. Supplemented by reference TRBV7-6 and TRBJ1-1, the full variable domain reads GAGVSQSPRYKVTKRGQDVALRCDPISGHVSLYWYRQALGQGPEFLTYFNYEAQQDKSGLPNDRFSAERPEGSISTLTIQRTEQRDSAMYRCASSSQGRDTEAFFGQGTRLTVV.

V is TRBV27 and J is TRBJ1-5; D is unresolved. Per the germline V gene, CDR1 is MNHEY and CDR2 is SMNVEV (reference sequence). V dropped 0 bases and J dropped 7 bases, with 13 bases sitting between them. The CDR3 totals 15 residues. The CDR3 bases are TGTGCCAGCAGTTTATCGTCTCAATACAACCAGCCCCAGCATTTT. Protein: CASSLSSQYNQPQHF.

V usage is TRBV6-5 and J usage is TRBJ1-6; D might be TRBD1 (6 bases). Trimming removed 10 bases at V and 7 bases at J, with 20 bases between. The CDR3 consists of 15 residues. Germline V gives CDR1 MNHEY, CDR2 SVGAGI. CDR3 amino acids: CATGLVGQGNSPLHF. The CDR3 nucleotides read TGTGCCACCGGTCTAGTGGGGCAGGGGAATTCACCCCTCCACTTT.

With regard to this clone: Other DNA sequences from this sample encode an identical CDR3 as well. The V gene is TRBV27, the J gene TRBJ2-2, with 13 positions matching TRBD2. With V trimmed by 6 bases and J by 5 bases, 3 bases remained unmatched. Germline lookup yields CDR1 MNHEY and CDR2 SMNVEV (reference sequence). The CDR3 extends over 15 amino acids. The CDR3 nucleotides read TGTGCCAGCAGCCCGGGACTAGCGGGAACCGGGGAGCTGTTTTTT. Translating gives CASSPGLAGTGELFF.

This chain links TRBV18 with TRBJ1-4; TRBD1 aligns across 8 bases. This CDR3 contains 15 residues. Germline CDR1 reads KGHSH; CDR2 reads LQKENI. Trimming removed 6 bases from V and 5 bases from J; junction bases left unmatched: 8. The DNA of the CDR3 is TGTGCCAGCTCGTTGGACAGGGCCACAAATGAAAAACTGTTTTTT. Translating it yields CASSLDRATNEKLFF.

The chain is built from TRBV7-8 and TRBJ2-3; 12 bases agree with TRBD2. This CDR3 is 16 amino acids long. V was clipped by 2 bases and J by 5 bases; unmatched bases: 5. Germline V CDR1 and CDR2: SGHVS, FQNEAQ. CDR3: CASSLNPGLAGDTQYF. CDR3 in DNA: TGTGCCAGCAGCTTAAATCCGGGACTAGCGGGAGATACGCAGTATTTT.

This rearrangement joins TRBV7-9 to TRBJ1-1; unclear D gene. CDR3 length equals 13 residues. V was trimmed by 5 bases and J by 1 base, leaving 8 bases between them. Germline CDR1 and CDR2: SEHNR and FQNEAQ (reference sequence). In DNA, the CDR3 is TGTGCCAGCAGCACTACCGAGAACACTGAAGCTTTCTTT. It codes for CASSTTENTEAFF.

This chain connects TRBV5-1 to TRBJ1-4, with D possibly matching TRBD1 (5 bases). Germline assignment: CDR1 SGHRS and CDR2 YFSETQ. The CDR3 runs 15 residues. Trimming pared 1 base from V and 3 bases from J, leaving 10 bases between. The CDR3 is CASSLLAGPNEKLFF. CDR3 sequence (DNA): TGCGCCAGCAGCTTGCTGGCAGGGCCTAATGAAAAACTGTTTTTT. The full variable domain, its missing parts supplied by reference TRBV5-1 and TRBJ1-4, is KAGVTQTPRYLIKTRGQQVTLSCSPISGHRSVSWYQQTPGQGLQFLFEYFSETQRNKGNFPGRFSGRQFSNSRSEMNVSTLELGDSALYLCASSLLAGPNEKLFFGSGTQLSVL.

The genes are TRBV11-3 and TRBJ2-3; D is uncertain. Germline V gene sequence: CDR1 SGHNT, CDR2 YENEEA. Trimming shortened V by 1 base and J by 3 bases, and 8 bases separated the two germline ends. The CDR3 is 14 amino acids. DNA for the CDR3: TGTGCCAGCAGCTTAGGGTCGGGTACAGATACGCAGTATTTT. It is translated as CASSLGSGTDTQYF.

The DNA for the CDR3 is TGCAGCGTCGCTACGGGGACCTACGAGCAGTACTTC. Amino acid sequence: CSVATGTYEQYF. J is TRBJ2-7 and V is TRBV29-1, with a tentative D call TRBD2 (5 bases). The germline CDR1 and CDR2 sequences are SQVTM and ANQGSEA. The CDR3 consists of 12 residues. Trimming removed 6 bases at V and 2 bases at J, with 11 bases between.

The chain links TRBV4-3 to TRBJ2-2; D is unresolved. The germline V and J ends were trimmed by 0 bases and 2 bases, with 10 bases remaining between them. The CDR3 consists of 16 residues. The V gene's germline CDR1 is LGHNA and CDR2 YSLEER. CDR3 sequence: CASSQEIPTNTGELFF. CDR3 DNA sequence: TGCGCCAGCAGCCAAGAGATTCCTACTAACACCGGGGAGCTGTTTTTT.

This sequence joins TRBV2 and TRBJ2-1, with a tentative D call TRBD2 (6 bases). The CDR3 totals 15 residues. The V end lost 4 bases, the J end lost 0 bases, and 10 bases lay between the germline ends. Germline V gene sequence: CDR1 SNHLY, CDR2 FYNNEI. The DNA of the CDR3 is TGTGCCAGCAGTGGGACTACCGTCTCCTACAATGAGCAGTTCTTC. Amino acids: CASSGTTVSYNEQFF.

This chain connects TRBV7-9 to TRBJ1-5; D is possibly TRBD1 (5 bases). CDR3 length: 16 residues. Germline values: CDR1 SEHNR, CDR2 FQNEAQ (reference sequence). Trimming took off 8 bases at V and 7 bases at J, with 24 bases between the two ends. The CDR3: CASSVGSGGEHQPQHF. The CDR3 nucleotides are TGTGCCAGCTCAGTGGGCAGTGGGGGGGAACACCAGCCCCAGCATTTT.

The V gene is TRBV9, the J gene TRBJ2-3; 13 positions match TRBD2. CDR1 and CDR2 (germline): SGDLS, YYNGEE. The CDR3 sequence is 14 residues long. V was clipped by 2 bases and J by 6 bases; unmatched bases: 0. In nucleotides, the CDR3 is TGTGCCAGCAGCGTGACTAGCGGGGGGGATACGCAGTATTTT. As protein: CASSVTSGGDTQYF. Full variable domain (missing parts from reference TRBV9 and TRBJ2-3): DSGVTQTPKHLITATGQRVTLRCSPRSGDLSVYWYQQSLDQGLQFLIQYYNGEERAKGNILERFSAQQFPDLHSELNLSSLELGDSALYFCASSVTSGGDTQYFGPGTRLTVL.